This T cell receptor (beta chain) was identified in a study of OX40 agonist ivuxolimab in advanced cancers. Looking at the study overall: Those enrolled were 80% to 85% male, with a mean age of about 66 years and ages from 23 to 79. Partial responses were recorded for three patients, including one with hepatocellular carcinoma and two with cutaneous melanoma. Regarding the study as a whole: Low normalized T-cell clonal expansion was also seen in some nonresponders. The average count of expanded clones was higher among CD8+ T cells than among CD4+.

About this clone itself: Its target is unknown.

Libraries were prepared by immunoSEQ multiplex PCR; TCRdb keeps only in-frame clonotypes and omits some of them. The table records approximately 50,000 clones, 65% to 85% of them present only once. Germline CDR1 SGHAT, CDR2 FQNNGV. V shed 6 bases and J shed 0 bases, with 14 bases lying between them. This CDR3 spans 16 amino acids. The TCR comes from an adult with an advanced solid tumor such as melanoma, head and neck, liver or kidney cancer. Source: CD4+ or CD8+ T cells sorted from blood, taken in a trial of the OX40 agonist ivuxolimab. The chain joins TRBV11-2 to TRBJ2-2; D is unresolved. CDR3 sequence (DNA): TGTGCCAGCAGAACCGGTGAGAAGTCGAACACCGGGGAGCTGTTTTTT. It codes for CASRTGEKSNTGELFF. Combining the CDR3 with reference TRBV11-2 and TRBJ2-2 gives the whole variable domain EAGVAQSPRYKIIEKRQSVAFWCNPISGHATLYWYQQILGQGPKLLIQFQNNGVVDDSQLPKDRFSAERLKGVDSTLKIQPAKLEDSAVYLCASRTGEKSNTGELFFGEGSRLTVL.